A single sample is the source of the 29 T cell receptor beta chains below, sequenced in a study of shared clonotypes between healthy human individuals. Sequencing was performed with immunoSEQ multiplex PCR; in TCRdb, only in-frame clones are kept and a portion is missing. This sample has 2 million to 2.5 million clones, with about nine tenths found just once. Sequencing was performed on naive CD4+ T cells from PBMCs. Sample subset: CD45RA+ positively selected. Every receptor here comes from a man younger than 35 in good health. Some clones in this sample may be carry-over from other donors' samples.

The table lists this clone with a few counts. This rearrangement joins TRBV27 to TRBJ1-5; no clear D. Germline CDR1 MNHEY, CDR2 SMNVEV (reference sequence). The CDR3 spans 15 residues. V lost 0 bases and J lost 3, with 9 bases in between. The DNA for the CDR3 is TGTGCCAGCAGTTTATCGGGCCTCCCCAATCAGCCCCAGCATTTT. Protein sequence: CASSLSGLPNQPQHF.

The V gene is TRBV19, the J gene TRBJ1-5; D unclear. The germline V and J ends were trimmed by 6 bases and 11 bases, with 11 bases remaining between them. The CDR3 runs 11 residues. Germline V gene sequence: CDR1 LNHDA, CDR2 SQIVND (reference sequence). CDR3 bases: TGTGCCAGTAGAAAGGAAGGTGCCCAGCATTTT. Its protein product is CASRKEGAQHF. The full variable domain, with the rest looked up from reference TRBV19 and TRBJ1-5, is DGGITQSPKYLFRKEGQNVTLSCEQNLNHDAMYWYRQDPGQGLRLIYYSQIVNDFQKGDIAEGYSVSREKKESFPLTVTSAQKNPTAFYLCASRKEGAQHFGDGTRLSIL.

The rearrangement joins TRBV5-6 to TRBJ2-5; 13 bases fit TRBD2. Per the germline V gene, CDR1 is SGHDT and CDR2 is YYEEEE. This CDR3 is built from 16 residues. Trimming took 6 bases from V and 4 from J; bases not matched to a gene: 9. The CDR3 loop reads CASNGPRTSGRETQYF. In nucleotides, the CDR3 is TGTGCCAGCAACGGGCCGCGGACTAGCGGGAGAGAGACCCAGTACTTC.

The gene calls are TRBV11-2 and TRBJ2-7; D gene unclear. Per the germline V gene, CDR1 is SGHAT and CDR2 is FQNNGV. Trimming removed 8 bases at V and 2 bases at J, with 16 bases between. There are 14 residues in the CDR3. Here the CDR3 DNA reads TGTGCCAGCGCCACTCCGAGGAATGCCTACGAGCAGTACTTC. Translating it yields CASATPRNAYEQYF.

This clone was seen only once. CDR3 DNA: TGTGCCAGCAGCTCTCCGGATATCCGCAGCTACGAGCAGTACTTC. Protein sequence: CASSSPDIRSYEQYF. The chain is built from TRBV7-3 and TRBJ2-7; no reliable D call. CDR3 length: 15 residues. Germline assignment: CDR1 SGHTA and CDR2 FQGTGA. V lost 4 bases and J lost 3, with 16 bases in between.

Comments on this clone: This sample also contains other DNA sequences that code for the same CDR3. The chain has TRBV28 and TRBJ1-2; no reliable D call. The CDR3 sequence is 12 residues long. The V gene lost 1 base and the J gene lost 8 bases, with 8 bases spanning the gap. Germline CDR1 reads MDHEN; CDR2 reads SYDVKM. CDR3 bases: TGTGCCAGCAGTTTATCGCTAGGGGGCTACACCTTC. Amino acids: CASSLSLGGYTF.

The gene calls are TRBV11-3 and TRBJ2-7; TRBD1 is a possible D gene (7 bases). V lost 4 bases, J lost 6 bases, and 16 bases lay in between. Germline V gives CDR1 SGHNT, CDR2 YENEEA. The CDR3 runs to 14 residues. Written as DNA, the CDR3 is TGTGCCAGCAGCTCTACGTACAGGGGAGGCGAGCAGTACTTC. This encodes CASSSTYRGGEQYF.

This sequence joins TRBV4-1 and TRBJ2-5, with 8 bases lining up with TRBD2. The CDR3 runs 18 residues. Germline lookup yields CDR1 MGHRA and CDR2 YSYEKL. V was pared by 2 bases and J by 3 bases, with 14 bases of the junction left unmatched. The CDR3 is CASSQNFTPGLVEETQYF. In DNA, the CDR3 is TGCGCCAGCAGCCAAAATTTTACCCCGGGACTAGTGGAAGAGACCCAGTACTTC.

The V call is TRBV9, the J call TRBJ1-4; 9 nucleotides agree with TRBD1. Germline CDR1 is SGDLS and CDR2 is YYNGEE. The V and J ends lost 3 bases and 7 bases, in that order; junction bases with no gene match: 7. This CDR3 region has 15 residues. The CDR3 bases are TGTGCCAGCAGCGACTCGGGACAGGGAGGTGAAAAACTGTTTTTT. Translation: CASSDSGQGGEKLFF.

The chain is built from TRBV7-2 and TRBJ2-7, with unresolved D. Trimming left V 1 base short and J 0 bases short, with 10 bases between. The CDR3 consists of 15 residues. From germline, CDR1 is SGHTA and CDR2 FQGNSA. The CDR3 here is CASSLVAYSSYEQYF. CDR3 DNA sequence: TGTGCCAGCAGCTTAGTTGCGTATAGCTCCTACGAGCAGTACTTC.

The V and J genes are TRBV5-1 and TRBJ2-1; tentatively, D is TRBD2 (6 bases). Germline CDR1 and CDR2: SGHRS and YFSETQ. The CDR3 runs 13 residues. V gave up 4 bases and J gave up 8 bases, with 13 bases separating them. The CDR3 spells CASSSPGLDEQFF. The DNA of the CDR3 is TGCGCCAGCAGCAGTCCGGGACTCGATGAGCAGTTCTTC.

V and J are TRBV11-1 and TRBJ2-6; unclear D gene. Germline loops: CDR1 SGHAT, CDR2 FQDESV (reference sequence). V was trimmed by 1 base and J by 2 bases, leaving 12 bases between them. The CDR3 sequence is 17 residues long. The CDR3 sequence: CASSLGQARTGANVLTF. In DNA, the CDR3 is TGTGCCAGCAGCTTAGGCCAGGCCCGGACTGGGGCCAACGTCCTGACTTTC. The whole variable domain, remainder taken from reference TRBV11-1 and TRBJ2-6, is EAEVAQSPRYKITEKSQAVAFWCDPISGHATLYWYRQILGQGPELLVQFQDESVVDDSQLPKDRFSAERLKGVDSTLKIQPAELGDSAMYLCASSLGQARTGANVLTFGAGSRLTVL.

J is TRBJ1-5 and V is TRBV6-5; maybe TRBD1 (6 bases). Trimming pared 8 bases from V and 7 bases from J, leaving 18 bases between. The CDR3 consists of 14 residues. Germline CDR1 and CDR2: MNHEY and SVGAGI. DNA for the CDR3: TGTGCCAGCTCCAAGAGCGGGGGCGGACAGCCCCAGCATTTT. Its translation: CASSKSGGGQPQHF.

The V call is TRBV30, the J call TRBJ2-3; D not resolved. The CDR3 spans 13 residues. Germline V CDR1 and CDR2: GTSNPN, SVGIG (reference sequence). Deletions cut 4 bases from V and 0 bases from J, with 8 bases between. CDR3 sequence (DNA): TGTGCCTGGACGAGCAGCAGCACAGATACGCAGTATTTT. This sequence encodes CAWTSSSTDTQYF.

The CDR3 sequence is CASSLIAGVAAGELFF. The CDR3 DNA is TGCGCCAGCAGCTTAATAGCGGGAGTAGCTGCCGGGGAGCTGTTTTTT. The rearrangement joins TRBV5-1 to TRBJ2-2, with 9 bases fitting TRBD2. The V and J ends lost 2 bases and 6 bases, in that order; junction bases with no gene match: 8. Germline CDR1 and CDR2: SGHRS and YFSETQ. The CDR3 is 16 residues long.

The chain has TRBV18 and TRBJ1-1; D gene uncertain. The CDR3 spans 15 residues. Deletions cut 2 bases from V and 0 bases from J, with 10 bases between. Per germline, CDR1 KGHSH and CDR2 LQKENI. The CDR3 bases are TGTGCCAGCTCACCATGGGGAGTTATGAACACTGAAGCTTTCTTT. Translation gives CASSPWGVMNTEAFF.

The CDR3 reads CSLQGLDGYTF. The CDR3 DNA reads as TGCAGTCTACAGGGTTTGGATGGCTACACCTTC. The V and J genes are TRBV20-1 and TRBJ1-2; possibly TRBD1 for D (6 bases). This CDR3 comprises 11 residues. The germline V gene has CDR1 DFQATT and CDR2 SNEGSKA (reference sequence). V lost 8 bases and J lost 6, with 13 bases in between.

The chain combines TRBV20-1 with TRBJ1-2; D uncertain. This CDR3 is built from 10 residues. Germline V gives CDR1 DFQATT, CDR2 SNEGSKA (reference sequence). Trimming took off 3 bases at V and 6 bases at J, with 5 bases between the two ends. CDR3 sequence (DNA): TGCAGTGCTAGCTTTCATGGCTACACCTTC. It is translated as CSASFHGYTF.

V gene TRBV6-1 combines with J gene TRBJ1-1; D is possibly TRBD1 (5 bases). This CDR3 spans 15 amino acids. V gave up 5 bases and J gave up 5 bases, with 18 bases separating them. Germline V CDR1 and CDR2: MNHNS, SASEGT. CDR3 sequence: CASSPGQGRGTEAFF. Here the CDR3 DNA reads TGTGCCAGCAGTCCAGGCCAGGGTAGGGGTACTGAAGCTTTCTTT.

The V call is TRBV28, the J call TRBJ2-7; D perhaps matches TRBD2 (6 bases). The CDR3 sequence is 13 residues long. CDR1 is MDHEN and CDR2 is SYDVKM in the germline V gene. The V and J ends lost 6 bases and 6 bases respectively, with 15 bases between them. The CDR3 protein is CASRPRRAREQYF. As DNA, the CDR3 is TGTGCCAGCAGACCTCGGAGGGCACGCGAGCAGTACTTC.

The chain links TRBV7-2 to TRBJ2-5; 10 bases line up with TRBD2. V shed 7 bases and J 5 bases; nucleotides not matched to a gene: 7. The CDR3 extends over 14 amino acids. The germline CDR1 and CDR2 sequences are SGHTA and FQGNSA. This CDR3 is CASILAGVTETQYF. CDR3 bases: TGTGCCAGCATTCTAGCGGGAGTTACGGAGACCCAGTACTTC.

CDR3 region: CASSSDGYQPQHF. The CDR3 DNA is TGCGCCAGCAGCTCCGACGGGTATCAGCCCCAGCATTTT. The chain uses TRBV5-1 and TRBJ1-5; D is unclear. Germline V gene lookup returns CDR1 SGHRS and CDR2 YFSETQ. The CDR3 spans 13 residues. V was clipped by 3 bases and J by 5 bases, with 9 bases between them.

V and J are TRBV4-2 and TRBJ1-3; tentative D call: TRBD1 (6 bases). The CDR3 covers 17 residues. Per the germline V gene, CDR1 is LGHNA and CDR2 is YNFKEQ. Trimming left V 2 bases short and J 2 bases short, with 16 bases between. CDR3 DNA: TGTGCCAGCAGCCAATATACCGCAGGGGTCGCTGGAAACACCATATATTTT. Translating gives CASSQYTAGVAGNTIYF.

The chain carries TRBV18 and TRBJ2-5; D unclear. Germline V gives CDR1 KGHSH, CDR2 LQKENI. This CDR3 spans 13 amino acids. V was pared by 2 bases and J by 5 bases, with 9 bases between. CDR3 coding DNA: TGTGCCAGCTCACCAGCGATGACGGAGACCCAGTACTTC. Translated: CASSPAMTETQYF.

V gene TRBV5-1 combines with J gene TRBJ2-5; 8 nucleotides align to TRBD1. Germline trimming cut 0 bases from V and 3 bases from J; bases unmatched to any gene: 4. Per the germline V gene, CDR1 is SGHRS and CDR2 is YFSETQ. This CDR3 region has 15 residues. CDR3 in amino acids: CASSLAPDREETQYF. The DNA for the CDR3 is TGCGCCAGCAGCTTGGCCCCGGACAGGGAAGAGACCCAGTACTTC.

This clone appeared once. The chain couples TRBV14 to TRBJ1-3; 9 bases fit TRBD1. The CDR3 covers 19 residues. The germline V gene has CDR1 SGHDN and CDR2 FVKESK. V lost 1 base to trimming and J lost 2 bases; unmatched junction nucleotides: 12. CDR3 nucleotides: TGTGCCAGCAGCCAAGCCCACCCGTGGGGACAGGGCCCTGGAAACACCATATATTTT. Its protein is CASSQAHPWGQGPGNTIYF.

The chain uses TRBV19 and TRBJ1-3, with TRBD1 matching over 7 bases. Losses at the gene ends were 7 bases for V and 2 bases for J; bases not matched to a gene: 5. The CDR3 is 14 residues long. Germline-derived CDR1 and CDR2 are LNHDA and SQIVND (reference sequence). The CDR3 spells CASKTGPAGNTIYF. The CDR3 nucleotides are TGTGCCAGTAAGACAGGGCCGGCTGGAAACACCATATATTTT. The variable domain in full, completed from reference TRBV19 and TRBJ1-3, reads DGGITQSPKYLFRKEGQNVTLSCEQNLNHDAMYWYRQDPGQGLRLIYYSQIVNDFQKGDIAEGYSVSREKKESFPLTVTSAQKNPTAFYLCASKTGPAGNTIYFGEGSWLTVV.

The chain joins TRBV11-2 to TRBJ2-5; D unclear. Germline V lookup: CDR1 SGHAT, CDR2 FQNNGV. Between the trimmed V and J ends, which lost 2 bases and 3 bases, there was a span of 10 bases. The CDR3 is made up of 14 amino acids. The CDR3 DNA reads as TGTGCCAGCAGCTTAAGGGCAGGCAAAGAGACCCAGTACTTC. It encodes CASSLRAGKETQYF.

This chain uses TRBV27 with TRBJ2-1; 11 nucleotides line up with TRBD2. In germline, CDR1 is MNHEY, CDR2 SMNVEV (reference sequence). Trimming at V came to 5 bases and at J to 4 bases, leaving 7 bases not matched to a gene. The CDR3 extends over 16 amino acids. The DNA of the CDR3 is TGTGCCAGCAGTCCCAGACTAGCGGGACGGTACAATGAGCAGTTCTTC. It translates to CASSPRLAGRYNEQFF.